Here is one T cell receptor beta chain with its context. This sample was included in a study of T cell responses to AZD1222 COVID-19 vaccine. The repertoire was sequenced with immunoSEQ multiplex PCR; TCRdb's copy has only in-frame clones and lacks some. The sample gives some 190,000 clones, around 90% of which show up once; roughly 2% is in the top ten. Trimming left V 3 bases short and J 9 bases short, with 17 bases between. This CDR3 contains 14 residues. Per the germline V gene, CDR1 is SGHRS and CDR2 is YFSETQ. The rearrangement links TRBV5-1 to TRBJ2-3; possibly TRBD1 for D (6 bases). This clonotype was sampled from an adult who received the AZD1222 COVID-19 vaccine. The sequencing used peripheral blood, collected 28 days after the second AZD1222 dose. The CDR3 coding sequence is TGCGCCAGCAGCTCCCCGCAAACAGGGAAAACGCAGTATTTT. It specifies CASSSPQTGKTQYF.